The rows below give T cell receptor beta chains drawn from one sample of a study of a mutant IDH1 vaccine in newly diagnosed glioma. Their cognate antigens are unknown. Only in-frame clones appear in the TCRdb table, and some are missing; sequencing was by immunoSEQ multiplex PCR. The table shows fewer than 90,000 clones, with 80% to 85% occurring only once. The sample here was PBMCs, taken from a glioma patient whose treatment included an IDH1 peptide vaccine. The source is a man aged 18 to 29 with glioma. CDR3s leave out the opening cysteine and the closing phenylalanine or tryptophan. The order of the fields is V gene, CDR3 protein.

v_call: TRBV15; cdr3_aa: ATSRDPGTREAF
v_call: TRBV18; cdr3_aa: ASSPSIGNTEAF
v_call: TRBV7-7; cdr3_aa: ASSLLATTGELF
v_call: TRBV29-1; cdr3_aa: SVARTAWAYEQY
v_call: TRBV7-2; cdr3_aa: ASSRDGSSYNEQF
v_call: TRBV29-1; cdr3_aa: SVEGAGGEYYGYT
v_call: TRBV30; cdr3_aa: AFWQGNTEAF
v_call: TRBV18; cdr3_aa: ASSPKLPGLSNEQY
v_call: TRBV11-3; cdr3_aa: ASSFSSGAHNEQF
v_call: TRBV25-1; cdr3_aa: ASLASGFAYNEQF
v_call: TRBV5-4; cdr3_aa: ASSPGGAWGYGYT
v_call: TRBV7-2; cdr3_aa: ASSLTGQISYIPTGELF
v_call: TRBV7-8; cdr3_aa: ASSLYGGGSYEQY
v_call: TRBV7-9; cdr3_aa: ASSLWTGSMDEQY
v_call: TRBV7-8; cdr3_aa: ASSRDRSTEAF
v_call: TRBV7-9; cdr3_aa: ASSPLVGQTQY
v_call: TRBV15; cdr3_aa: ATSSRTRTSYEQY
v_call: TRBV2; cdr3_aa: ASRQGVANEKLF
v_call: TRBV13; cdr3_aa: ASSLVPPNRVRTEAF
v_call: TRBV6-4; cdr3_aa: ASSETGGGIAF